This T cell receptor beta chain was profiled in a study of identical twins. cDNA carried unique molecular identifiers, and a universal primer site was added by template switching. One entry per CDR3 protein results from TCRdb running MiXCR on the 5' RACE reads. The table shows about 700,000 distinct CDR3 sequences, with 6.1% occurring only once. There are a few counts of this clonotype. Its matching antigen is unknown. The CDR3 covers 14 residues. Germline V gene data show CDR1 as MNHEY and CDR2 as SVGAGI. V was cut by 2 bases and J by 5 bases, with 12 bases left in between. Overall study findings and caveats: Models underestimated out-of-frame TCR alpha sharing in monozygotic twins. The more abundant beta clonotypes in cord blood had fewer insertions, and memory repertoires did not show this.

The chain recombines TRBV6-5 with TRBJ2-5; D might be TRBD1 (5 bases). The sample consisted of naive T cells sorted from blood. This clonotype was sampled from a young man in good health. CDR3 coding DNA: TGTGCCAGCAGTTACATGGGGCGTGGGGAGACCCAGTACTTC. Translated, it gives CASSYMGRGETQYF.